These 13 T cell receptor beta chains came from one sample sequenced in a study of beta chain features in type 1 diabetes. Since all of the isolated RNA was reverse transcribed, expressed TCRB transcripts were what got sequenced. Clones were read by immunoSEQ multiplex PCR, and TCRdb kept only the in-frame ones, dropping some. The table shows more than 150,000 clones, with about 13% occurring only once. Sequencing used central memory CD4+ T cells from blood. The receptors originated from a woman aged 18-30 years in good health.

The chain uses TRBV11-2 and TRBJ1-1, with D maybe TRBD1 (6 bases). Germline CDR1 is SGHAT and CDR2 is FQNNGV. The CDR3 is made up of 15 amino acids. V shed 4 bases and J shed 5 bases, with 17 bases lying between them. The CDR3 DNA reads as TGTGCCAGCAGCTCTAACACCAGGGGTAATACTGAAGCTTTCTTT. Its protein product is CASSSNTRGNTEAFF.

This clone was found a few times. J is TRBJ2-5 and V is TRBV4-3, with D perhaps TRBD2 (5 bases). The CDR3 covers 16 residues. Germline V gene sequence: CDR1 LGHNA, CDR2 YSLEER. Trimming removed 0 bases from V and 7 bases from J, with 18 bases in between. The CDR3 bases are TGCGCCAGCAGCCAAGATCAGGCCTCCCGGGAAGGGACCCAGTACTTC. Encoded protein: CASSQDQASREGTQYF.

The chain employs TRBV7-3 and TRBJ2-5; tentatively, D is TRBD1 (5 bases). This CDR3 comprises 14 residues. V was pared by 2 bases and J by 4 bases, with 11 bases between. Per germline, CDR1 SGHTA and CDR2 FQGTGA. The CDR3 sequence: CASSLGLGAETQYF. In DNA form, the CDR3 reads TGTGCCAGCAGCTTAGGTCTAGGGGCAGAGACCCAGTACTTC.

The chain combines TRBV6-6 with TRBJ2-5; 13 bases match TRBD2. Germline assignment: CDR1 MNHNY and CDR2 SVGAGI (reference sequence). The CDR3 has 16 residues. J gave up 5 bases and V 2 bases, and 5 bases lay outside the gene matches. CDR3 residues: CASSYERTSGSETQYF. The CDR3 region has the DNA TGTGCCAGCAGTTACGAGAGGACTAGCGGGAGTGAGACCCAGTACTTC.

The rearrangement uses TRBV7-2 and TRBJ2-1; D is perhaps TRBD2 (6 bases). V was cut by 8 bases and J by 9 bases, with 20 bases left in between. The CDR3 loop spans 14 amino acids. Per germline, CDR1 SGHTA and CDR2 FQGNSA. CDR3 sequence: CASHLGLLWGEQFF. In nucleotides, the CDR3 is TGTGCCAGCCACCTGGGACTTCTTTGGGGTGAGCAGTTCTTC.

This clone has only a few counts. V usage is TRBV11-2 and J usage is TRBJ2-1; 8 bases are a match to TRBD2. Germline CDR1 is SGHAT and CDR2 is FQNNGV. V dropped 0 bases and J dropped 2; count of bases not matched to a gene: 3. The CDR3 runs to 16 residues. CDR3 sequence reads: CASSLDPAGAYNEQFF. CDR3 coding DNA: TGTGCCAGCAGCTTAGATCCAGCGGGAGCCTACAATGAGCAGTTCTTC.

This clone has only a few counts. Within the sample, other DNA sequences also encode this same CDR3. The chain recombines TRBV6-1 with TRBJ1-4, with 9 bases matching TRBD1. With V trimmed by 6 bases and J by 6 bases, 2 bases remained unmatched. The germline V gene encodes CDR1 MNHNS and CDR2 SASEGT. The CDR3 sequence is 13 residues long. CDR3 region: CASSRDRDEKLFF. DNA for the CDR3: TGTGCCAGCAGCCGGGACAGGGATGAAAAACTGTTTTTT.

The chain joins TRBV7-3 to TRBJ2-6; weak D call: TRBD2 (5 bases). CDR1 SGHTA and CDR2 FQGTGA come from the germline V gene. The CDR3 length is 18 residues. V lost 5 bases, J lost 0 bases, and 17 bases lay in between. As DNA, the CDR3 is TGTGCCAGCAGCCCTACCGGACTCACCCACTCTGGGGCCAACGTCCTGACTTTC. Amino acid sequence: CASSPTGLTHSGANVLTF.

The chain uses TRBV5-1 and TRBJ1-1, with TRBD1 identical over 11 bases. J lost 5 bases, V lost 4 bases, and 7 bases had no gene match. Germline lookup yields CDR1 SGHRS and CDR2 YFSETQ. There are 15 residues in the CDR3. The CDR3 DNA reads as TGCGCCAGCAGCCGGACAGGGGGCTCTGATACTGAAGCTTTCTTT. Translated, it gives CASSRTGGSDTEAFF.

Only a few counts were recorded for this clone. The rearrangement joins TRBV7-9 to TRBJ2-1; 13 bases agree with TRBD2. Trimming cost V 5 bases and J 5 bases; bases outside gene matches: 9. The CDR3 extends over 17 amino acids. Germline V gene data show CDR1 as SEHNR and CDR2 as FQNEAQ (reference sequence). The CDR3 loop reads CASSTQGTSGTHNEQFF. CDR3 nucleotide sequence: TGTGCCAGCAGCACCCAAGGGACTAGCGGGACCCACAATGAGCAGTTCTTC.

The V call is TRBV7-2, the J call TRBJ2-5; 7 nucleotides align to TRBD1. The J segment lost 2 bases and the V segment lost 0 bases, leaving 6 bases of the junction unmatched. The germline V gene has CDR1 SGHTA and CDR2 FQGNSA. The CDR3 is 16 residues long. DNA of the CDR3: TGTGCCAGCAGCTTAGCAGGGGGCTATAATCAAGAGACCCAGTACTTC. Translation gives CASSLAGGYNQETQYF.

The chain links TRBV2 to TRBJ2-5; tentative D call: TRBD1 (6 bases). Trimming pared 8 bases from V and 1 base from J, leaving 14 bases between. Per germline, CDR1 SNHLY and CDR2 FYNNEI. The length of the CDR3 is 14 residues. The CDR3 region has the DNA TGTGCCAGCGAACGGGACAACTCCCAAGAGACCCAGTACTTC. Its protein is CASERDNSQETQYF.

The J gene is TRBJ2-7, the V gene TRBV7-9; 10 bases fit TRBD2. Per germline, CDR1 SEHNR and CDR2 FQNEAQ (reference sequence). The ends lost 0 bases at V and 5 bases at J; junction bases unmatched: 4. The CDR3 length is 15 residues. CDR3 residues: CASSLAGTSAHEQYF. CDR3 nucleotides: TGTGCCAGCAGCTTAGCGGGGACTAGCGCCCACGAGCAGTACTTC.